The source of this TCR beta chain is a study of early T cells in non-severe SARS-CoV-2 infection. The V and J ends lost 4 bases and 11 bases respectively, with 25 bases between them. The CDR3 runs 17 residues. Germline V gene lookup returns CDR1 SGHTS and CDR2 YDEGEE. TCRdb called the 5' RACE reads again in MiXCR, with one record for every CDR3 protein. The repertoire holds around 60,000 distinct CDR3 sequences, with roughly 13% as singletons. This clonotype was picked up many times. Sequenced input: whole blood. The TCR sequence derives from an adult who was a healthcare worker with PCR-confirmed SARS-CoV-2 infection or an uninfected control (not recorded which). The chain uses TRBV5-8 and TRBJ1-6; TRBD1 is a possible D gene (5 bases). CDR3 DNA: TGTGCCAGCAGCCCTCAAACGGGACGCTCCTTGGGGGCACCCCTCCACTTT. Translated, it gives CASSPQTGRSLGAPLHF.